The 29 T cell receptor beta chains in this list originate from one sample, sequenced in a study of OX40 agonist ivuxolimab in advanced cancers. Sequencing was performed with immunoSEQ multiplex PCR; in TCRdb, only in-frame clones are kept and a portion is missing. The table includes roughly 60,000 clones, approximately 81% detected once. Specimen: CD4+ or CD8+ T cells sorted from blood, collected in a trial of the OX40 agonist ivuxolimab. The receptors derive from an adult with an advanced solid tumor such as melanoma, head and neck, liver or kidney cancer.

The chain couples TRBV4-1 to TRBJ2-5; no definite D call. Per the germline V gene, CDR1 is MGHRA and CDR2 is YSYEKL. Trimming stripped 1 base from V and 2 bases from J, with 14 bases between. This CDR3 comprises 16 residues. This CDR3 is CASSQGAAQRQETQYF. In DNA form, the CDR3 reads TGCGCCAGCAGCCAAGGGGCAGCCCAAAGGCAAGAGACCCAGTACTTC.

In this sample, this clone turned up once. J is TRBJ1-1 and V is TRBV2, with a possible D match to TRBD1 (6 bases). Per the germline V gene, CDR1 is SNHLY and CDR2 is FYNNEI. The CDR3 extends over 14 amino acids. V lost 8 bases, J lost 4 bases, and 17 bases lay in between. The CDR3 coding sequence is TGTGCCAGCGGTTTACAGGGATCTCTCACTGAAGCTTTCTTT. It yields the protein CASGLQGSLTEAFF. The variable domain in full, with the rest retrieved from reference TRBV2 and TRBJ1-1, is EPEVTQTPSHQVTQMGQEVILRCVPISNHLYFYWYRQILGQKVEFLVSFYNNEISEKSEIFDDQFSVERPDGSNFTLKIRSTKLEDSAMYFCASGLQGSLTEAFFGQGTRLTVV.

DNA of the CDR3: TGCGCCAGCAGCCGATCGGCCTCCCCGGGTGAGCAGTTCTTC. Protein: CASSRSASPGEQFF. The J gene is TRBJ2-1, the V gene TRBV5-1, with unresolved D. Germline assignment: CDR1 SGHRS and CDR2 YFSETQ. This CDR3 has 14 amino acids. V was trimmed by 4 bases and J by 9 bases, leaving 17 bases between them.

This chain joins TRBV2 and TRBJ2-5, with a weak D call TRBD2 (5 bases). Germline CDR1 SNHLY, CDR2 FYNNEI. V gave up 6 bases and J gave up 5 bases, with 7 bases separating them. The CDR3 extends over 11 amino acids. The CDR3 DNA is TGTGCCAGCAGGCGAGGGGAGACCCAGTACTTC. This gives the protein CASRRGETQYF.

The chain is built from TRBV5-4 and TRBJ2-7; D is unresolved. The CDR3 has 13 amino acids. V shed 5 bases and J shed 6 bases, with 15 bases lying between them. In germline, CDR1 is SGHNT, CDR2 YYREEE (reference sequence). CDR3 in DNA: TGTGCCAGCAGTAGAATCCTAGTCGGCGAGCAGTACTTC. It codes for CASSRILVGEQYF.

This clone was picked up one time. The chain carries TRBV11-3 and TRBJ2-3; a possible D gene is TRBD1 (6 bases). V lost 1 base to trimming and J lost 5 bases, with 19 bases between them. The CDR3 sequence is 17 residues long. Germline values: CDR1 SGHNT, CDR2 YENEEA. Here the CDR3 DNA reads TGTGCCAGCAGCTTAGGTCGCTGGGACACAAAGGGAGATACGCAGTATTTT. Translated: CASSLGRWDTKGDTQYF.

The DNA of the CDR3 is TGCGCCAGCAGCCCCGGACAGTTTGAAGCTTTCTTT. Translated, it gives CASSPGQFEAFF. The chain combines TRBV4-1 with TRBJ1-1; D might be TRBD1 (6 bases). Germline CDR1 and CDR2: MGHRA and YSYEKL. The V end lost 4 bases, the J end lost 7 bases, and 10 bases lay between the germline ends. There are 12 residues in the CDR3.

V and J are TRBV5-6 and TRBJ2-7; perhaps TRBD1 as D (6 bases). Trimming shortened V by 2 bases and J by 0 bases, and 12 bases separated the two germline ends. Germline loops: CDR1 SGHDT, CDR2 YYEEEE. This CDR3 contains 15 residues. DNA for the CDR3: TGTGCCAGCAGCTTCCCAGGGGCAGGCTCCTACGAGCAGTACTTC. This codes for CASSFPGAGSYEQYF.

The chain combines TRBV18 with TRBJ1-5, with 10 positions matching TRBD1. The V segment lost 3 bases and the J segment 5 bases; nucleotides outside the gene matches: 1. The CDR3 loop spans 14 amino acids. Germline-derived CDR1 and CDR2 are KGHSH and LQKENI. The CDR3 sequence is CASSPGTGDQPQHF. In nucleotides, the CDR3 is TGTGCCAGCTCACCGGGGACAGGGGATCAGCCCCAGCATTTT.

The rearrangement links TRBV6-5 to TRBJ2-1; TRBD1 aligns across 11 bases. Germline CDR1 and CDR2: MNHEY and SVGAGI. Unmatched junction bases numbered 3, after V lost 8 bases and J lost 6 bases. The CDR3 sequence is 13 residues long. DNA of the CDR3: TGTGCCAGCCGAGGGACAGGGGGCAATGAGCAGTTCTTC. It codes for CASRGTGGNEQFF.

The CDR3 sequence: CASSPNFLTEAFF. The CDR3 DNA reads as TGTGCCAGCAGCCCAAACTTTCTCACTGAAGCTTTCTTT. V and J are TRBV7-2 and TRBJ1-1; no definite D call. The CDR3 length is 13 residues. With 5 bases removed from V and 4 bases from J, the gap between germline ends came to 11 bases. The germline V gene encodes CDR1 SGHTA and CDR2 FQGNSA.

A single count supports this clone. V is TRBV19 and J is TRBJ1-2, with a weak D call TRBD1 (5 bases). Germline values: CDR1 LNHDA, CDR2 SQIVND (reference sequence). The CDR3 runs 12 residues. V was shortened by 4 bases and J by 7 bases, with 10 bases between the two germline ends. This CDR3 reads CASSTGRIGYTF. For the CDR3, the DNA is TGTGCCAGTAGTACAGGGAGGATTGGCTACACCTTC.

The chain links TRBV5-1 to TRBJ1-1, with D hard to call. Germline values: CDR1 SGHRS, CDR2 YFSETQ. V lost 4 bases and J lost 0, with 10 bases in between. The CDR3 is 14 amino acids. In DNA, the CDR3 is TGCGCCAGCAGCATGGACGGCTTGAACACTGAAGCTTTCTTT. It translates to CASSMDGLNTEAFF. Drawing the rest from reference TRBV5-1 and TRBJ1-1, the complete variable domain is KAGVTQTPRYLIKTRGQQVTLSCSPISGHRSVSWYQQTPGQGLQFLFEYFSETQRNKGNFPGRFSGRQFSNSRSEMNVSTLELGDSALYLCASSMDGLNTEAFFGQGTRLTVV.

CDR3: CASSLGAGADTQYF. The CDR3, as DNA: TGTGCCAGCAGCTTGGGAGCGGGAGCAGATACGCAGTATTTT. V usage is TRBV7-3 and J usage is TRBJ2-3; 8 bases are a match to TRBD2. CDR3 length equals 14 residues. In germline, CDR1 is SGHTA, CDR2 FQGTGA. J lost 4 bases, V lost 3 bases, and 3 bases had no gene match. The full variable domain, rest sourced from reference TRBV7-3 and TRBJ2-3, is GAGVSQTPSNKVTEKGKYVELRCDPISGHTALYWYRQSLGQGPEFLIYFQGTGAADDSGLPNDRFFAVRPEGSVSTLKIQRTERGDSAVYLCASSLGAGADTQYFGPGTRLTVL.

This chain connects TRBV29-1 to TRBJ2-4; a weak D match, TRBD1 (5 bases). The CDR3 contains 13 residues. Germline V gene sequence: CDR1 SQVTM, CDR2 ANQGSEA. The V end was cut by 4 bases, the J end by 8 bases, with 15 bases between. CDR3 DNA sequence: TGCAGCGTTGGTGGGATCCAAGGGGACATTCAGTACTTC. Its translation: CSVGGIQGDIQYF.

As to this clone: Other nucleotide sequences in the sample specify the same CDR3. The chain couples TRBV18 to TRBJ2-7, with 9 bases matching TRBD1. Germline assignment: CDR1 KGHSH and CDR2 LQKENI. The J segment lost 4 bases and the V segment lost 4 bases, leaving 5 bases of the junction unmatched. The CDR3 runs to 14 residues. The CDR3 reads CASSLGTGPYEQYF. The CDR3 bases are TGTGCCAGCTCACTTGGGACAGGGCCATACGAGCAGTACTTC.

CDR3 in DNA: TGTGCCACCAGCAGAGTTAGGACAGCTGACACTGAAGCTTTCTTT. This encodes CATSRVRTADTEAFF. V gene TRBV15 combines with J gene TRBJ1-1; D is possibly TRBD1 (6 bases). Germline assignment: CDR1 LNHNV and CDR2 YYDKDF (reference sequence). V lost 1 base and J 3 bases, leaving 12 bases between the germline ends. The CDR3 is 15 amino acids. Variable domain in full (rest from reference TRBV15 and TRBJ1-1): DAMVIQNPRYQVTQFGKPVTLSCSQTLNHNVMYWYQQKSSQAPKLLFHYYDKDFNNEADTPDNFQSRRPNTSFCFLDIRSPGLGDTAMYLCATSRVRTADTEAFFGQGTRLTVV.

This clone was found once. The chain recombines TRBV27 with TRBJ1-5; 10 nucleotides line up with TRBD1. V lost 5 bases and J lost 4; bases outside the gene matches: 5. The CDR3 loop spans 15 amino acids. Per germline, CDR1 MNHEY and CDR2 SMNVEV (reference sequence). DNA for the CDR3: TGTGCCAGCAGTGGGGGACAGGGGCGGAATCAGCCCCAGCATTTT. Encoded protein: CASSGGQGRNQPQHF.

This sequence joins TRBV15 and TRBJ1-5; D gene uncertain. Per the germline V gene, CDR1 is LNHNV and CDR2 is YYDKDF (reference sequence). The V and J ends lost 0 bases and 3 bases respectively, with 0 bases between them. The CDR3 extends over 12 amino acids. CDR3 nucleotide sequence: TGTGCCACCAGCAGAGACAATCAGCCCCAGCATTTT. Translating gives CATSRDNQPQHF.

V usage is TRBV6-5 and J usage is TRBJ2-3, with TRBD2 matching 8 bases. The germline V gene has CDR1 MNHEY and CDR2 SVGAGI. V lost 6 bases and J lost 2; bases outside the gene matches: 7. CDR3 length: 15 amino acids. CDR3: CASSNWRGDTDTQYF. The CDR3 nucleotides are TGTGCCAGCAGCAACTGGCGGGGGGACACAGATACGCAGTATTTT.

This chain links TRBV9 with TRBJ2-3, with D possibly being TRBD1 or TRBD2 (5 bases each). CDR1 is SGDLS and CDR2 is YYNGEE in the germline V gene. Deletions cut 3 bases from V and 0 bases from J, with 11 bases between. This CDR3 spans 15 amino acids. The CDR3 protein is CASSGLGDSTDTQYF. Written as DNA, the CDR3 is TGTGCCAGCAGCGGGCTTGGGGACAGCACAGATACGCAGTATTTT.

This clone showed up just once. This CDR3 reads CASSAGTGSAIHYEQYF. Here the CDR3 DNA reads TGTGCCAGCAGCGCCGGGACAGGGTCGGCGATTCACTACGAGCAGTACTTC. The chain employs TRBV5-6 and TRBJ2-7; TRBD1 matches at 9 bases. Germline V CDR1 and CDR2: SGHDT, YYEEEE. The CDR3 is 17 amino acids. V was clipped by 4 bases and J by 3 bases; unmatched bases: 14.

In its sample, this clone was seen once. Other DNA sequences from this sample encode an identical CDR3 as well. J is TRBJ2-7 and V is TRBV28, with 7 bases lining up with TRBD2. V shed 4 bases, J shed 6 bases, and the junction held 0 bases outside the gene matches. Looked up from germline, CDR1 is MDHEN and CDR2 is SYDVKM. The CDR3 is 11 residues long. The CDR3 region is CASSSGGEQYF. The CDR3 bases are TGTGCCAGCAGTTCGGGGGGCGAGCAGTACTTC.

The chain joins TRBV5-1 to TRBJ2-7, with 8 positions matching TRBD1. V gave up 1 base and J gave up 4 bases; unmatched junction bases: 4. There are 14 residues in the CDR3. Germline CDR1 reads SGHRS; CDR2 reads YFSETQ. The CDR3 loop reads CASSLIQGVYEQYF. CDR3 nucleotide sequence: TGCGCCAGCAGCTTGATACAGGGGGTGTACGAGCAGTACTTC.

J is TRBJ1-6 and V is TRBV6-4, with 8 positions matching TRBD1. Trimming cost V 6 bases and J 7 bases; bases outside gene matches: 5. The germline CDR1 and CDR2 sequences are MRHNA and SNTAGT. The CDR3 length is 14 residues. Here the CDR3 DNA reads TGTGCCAGCAGCCCAGGGGGCTTGAATTCACCCCTCCACTTT. Translation gives CASSPGGLNSPLHF.

The rearrangement uses TRBV2 and TRBJ1-5; D is perhaps TRBD1 (6 bases). Germline lookup yields CDR1 SNHLY and CDR2 FYNNEI. The CDR3 loop spans 14 amino acids. The V and J ends lost 5 bases and 4 bases respectively, with 12 bases between them. CDR3 nucleotides: TGTGCCAGCAGTCGAGGGGGAGGGAATCAGCCCCAGCATTTT. This codes for CASSRGGGNQPQHF. Full variable domain (missing parts from reference TRBV2 and TRBJ1-5): EPEVTQTPSHQVTQMGQEVILRCVPISNHLYFYWYRQILGQKVEFLVSFYNNEISEKSEIFDDQFSVERPDGSNFTLKIRSTKLEDSAMYFCASSRGGGNQPQHFGDGTRLSIL.

The chain couples TRBV6-5 to TRBJ2-1; TRBD2 agrees at 10 bases. This CDR3 comprises 15 residues. Germline CDR1 and CDR2: MNHEY and SVGAGI. J lost 8 bases, V lost 8 bases, and 12 bases had no gene match. The CDR3 DNA reads as TGTGCCAGCGAGTCGGCTAGCGGGAGAATAGATGAGCAGTTCTTC. It specifies CASESASGRIDEQFF.

This chain joins TRBV28 and TRBJ2-3; TRBD2 might be the D (7 bases). The V gene lost 7 bases and the J gene lost 2 bases, with 16 bases spanning the gap. The CDR3 has 15 residues. The germline CDR1 and CDR2 sequences are MDHEN and SYDVKM. CDR3 loop: CASNPPGGLTDTQYF. The CDR3 region has the DNA TGTGCCAGCAATCCCCCGGGGGGCCTCACAGATACGCAGTATTTT.

The V gene is TRBV2, the J gene TRBJ1-2; no definite D call. The CDR3 consists of 13 residues. V shed 6 bases and J shed 6 bases, with 14 bases lying between them. Germline loops: CDR1 SNHLY, CDR2 FYNNEI. The CDR3, as DNA: TGTGCCAGCAGACGGAGGATGAGCGATGGCTACACCTTC. It is translated as CASRRRMSDGYTF.